This TCR beta chain was retrieved from a study of blood T cell repertoires in COVID-19. At the level of the study: Sites in the United States, Italy and Spain provided acute and convalescent COVID-19 samples. The analysed material was cDNA or gDNA that came from T cells, B-cell-depleted T cells, or PBMCs.

Losses at the gene ends were 5 bases for V and 9 bases for J; bases not matched to a gene: 17. The CDR3 covers 17 residues. The germline V gene encodes CDR1 SGHTA and CDR2 FQGNSA. Original processing methods: Researchers report that nucleated cell counts were estimated from reference gene primer amplification. Profiled with immunoSEQ multiplex PCR; TCRdb holds only in-frame clones, not every one. V, J and clone size are those of that table, while D and trimming were read from the DNA. The table lists 140,000 to 150,000 clones, approximately 87% of them singletons. The specimen sequenced was peripheral blood. The TCR originated in a human donor in a cohort sampled during active COVID-19. The V call is TRBV7-2, the J call TRBJ2-1; 9 nucleotides line up with TRBD2. The CDR3 DNA reads as TGTGCCAGCAGCCCCCGGGGTAGCGGGAGAAGTGGTGGTGAGCAGTTCTTC. Translation gives CASSPRGSGRSGGEQFF. Variable domain in full (rest from reference TRBV7-2 and TRBJ2-1): GAGVSQSPSNKVTEKGKDVELRCDPISGHTALYWYRQSLGQGLEFLIYFQGNSAPDKSGLPSDRFSAERTGGSVSTLTIQRTQQEDSAVYLCASSPRGSGRSGGEQFFGPGTRLTVL.